The 3 T cell receptor beta chains reported below all come from one sample, sequenced in a study of cytomegalovirus exposure and HLA in healthy donors. PCR involved 60 Vbeta and 13 Jbeta primers. The repertoire was sequenced with immunoSEQ multiplex PCR; TCRdb's copy has only in-frame clones and lacks some. The data show around 120,000 clones, around three quarters seen once. Sequencing input: PBMCs. Every receptor here comes from a man between 18 and 35 years old in good health and CMV-seronegative.

The rearrangement uses TRBV30 and TRBJ2-3; D is possibly TRBD1 (9 bases). V lost 7 bases and J lost 3, with 20 bases in between. The CDR3 contains 15 residues. CDR1 and CDR2 (germline): GTSNPN, SVGIG (reference sequence). CDR3 bases: TGTGCCTTGGGACAGGGACTAGGGGCGACAGATACGCAGTATTTT. It specifies CALGQGLGATDTQYF.

This clone was picked up a small number of times. The chain links TRBV7-3 to TRBJ2-2; D is possibly TRBD1 (5 bases). The CDR3 runs 14 residues. Germline assignment: CDR1 SGHTA and CDR2 FQGTGA. V was shortened by 3 bases and J by 5 bases, with 10 bases between the two germline ends. CDR3 nucleotide sequence: TGTGCCAGCAGCTTTTCAGGGCTGACCGGGGAGCTGTTTTTT. Translating it yields CASSFSGLTGELFF.

The rearrangement uses TRBV15 and TRBJ2-3, with TRBD1 as a possible D gene (6 bases). The CDR3 has 15 residues. Germline V gene sequence: CDR1 LNHNV, CDR2 YYDKDF (reference sequence). Between the trimmed V and J ends, which lost 1 base and 3 bases, there was a span of 11 bases. The CDR3 spells CATSRGQVETDTQYF. For the CDR3, the DNA is TGTGCCACCAGCAGAGGACAGGTGGAGACAGATACGCAGTATTTT.